This TCR beta chain emerged from a study of CD8+ T cells in alopecia areata. Broader study findings: Persistence of many expanded lesional clones was seen in scalp and blood during tofacitinib.

The germline V gene has CDR1 LNHDA and CDR2 SQIVND (reference sequence). The CDR3 spans 14 residues. V was pared by 9 bases and J by 7 bases, with 14 bases of the junction left unmatched. A remark on this clone: Its antigen is undetermined.

Sequencing relied on a cDNA template that was reverse transcribed from extracted RNA. Repertoires were generated with immunoSEQ multiplex PCR, while TCRdb's copy carries only in-frame clones and drops some. The data hold about 120,000 clones, with over 60% observed a single time. Specified treatment: oral pan-JAK inhibitor, 5-10 mg twice daily. The input for sequencing was CD4+ T cells sorted from blood, taken at week 4, from a patient treated with tofacitinib. The V gene is TRBV19, the J gene TRBJ2-7; the match to TRBD1 covers 8 bases. The receptor comes from a human donor with alopecia areata. For the CDR3, the DNA is TGTGCCAGCAGTCAACAGGGGGGACCGGGTGAGCAGTACTTC. Translation gives CASSQQGGPGEQYF.